This T cell receptor (beta chain) was identified during a study of T cells after yellow fever vaccination. TCRdb independently ran MiXCR on the 5' RACE reads; one entry per CDR3 protein. Among about 220,000 distinct CDR3 sequences listed, roughly 3.3% were seen once. V was pared by 2 bases and J by 4 bases, with 14 bases between. Per the germline V gene, CDR1 is MNHEY and CDR2 is SVGAGI. The CDR3 is 15 amino acids. Here the sequenced sample was CD4+ T cells sorted from PBMCs, taken 10 days after the yellow fever booster vaccination. This sequence joins TRBV6-5 and TRBJ1-2; perhaps TRBD1 as D (6 bases). The receptor's source is a young man who received the YFV17D yellow fever vaccine. The CDR3 region is CASSYLTGSAYGYTF. DNA of the CDR3: TGTGCCAGCAGTTACCTCACAGGGAGCGCCTATGGCTACACCTTC.